This T cell receptor beta chain came from a study of OX40 agonist ivuxolimab in advanced cancers. Looking at the study overall: Intravenous ivuxolimab was administered to patients every 2 weeks at 0.01 to 10 mg/kg. Roughly two fifths of patients had received prior checkpoint inhibitor therapy. Overall study findings and caveats: In general, CD8+ T cells held more expanded clones than CD4+ did, on average. Clonal expansion by week 6 occurred in CD4+ and CD8+ blood T cells (at 0.1 to 3.0 mg/kg).

As regards this clone: Antigen: not known.

The assay was immunoSEQ multiplex PCR, and TCRdb's table has in-frame clones only and misses some. Of over 9,500 clones listed, approximately 90% were seen once; the top ten hold around three quarters. The length of the CDR3 is 14 residues. Trimming took off 4 bases at V and 1 base at J, with 11 bases between the two ends. From germline, CDR1 is MNHEY and CDR2 SMNVEV (reference sequence). The chain uses TRBV27 and TRBJ2-7, with D tentatively TRBD1 (5 bases). The clonotype originates from an adult with an advanced solid tumor such as melanoma, head and neck, liver or kidney cancer. The sample was CD4+ or CD8+ T cells sorted from blood, taken in a trial of the OX40 agonist ivuxolimab. For the CDR3, the DNA is TGTGCCAGCAGTTCGACAGTGTTATCCTACGAGCAGTACTTC. Protein: CASSSTVLSYEQYF.